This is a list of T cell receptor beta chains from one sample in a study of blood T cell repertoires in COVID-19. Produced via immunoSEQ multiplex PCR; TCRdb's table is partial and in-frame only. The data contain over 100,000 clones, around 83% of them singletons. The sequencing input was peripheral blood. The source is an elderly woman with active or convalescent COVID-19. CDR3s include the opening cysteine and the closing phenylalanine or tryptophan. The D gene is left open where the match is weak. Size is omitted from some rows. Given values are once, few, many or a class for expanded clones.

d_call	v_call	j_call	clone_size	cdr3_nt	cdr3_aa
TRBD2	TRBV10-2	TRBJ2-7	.	TGCGCCAGCTTGACTAGCGGGAGGCCTGCCTACGAGCAGTACTTC	CASLTSGRPAYEQYF
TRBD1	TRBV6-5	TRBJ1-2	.	TGTGCCAGTAACCGGGACAGGGGAGCGGGCTACACCTTC	CASNRDRGAGYTF
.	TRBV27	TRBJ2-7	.	TGTGCCACCCGTGGAGTGCGGGAGCAGTACTTC	CATRGVREQYF
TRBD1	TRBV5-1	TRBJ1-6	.	TGCGCCAGCAGCCTGGCAACAGGGGCCAATTCACCCCTCCACTTT	CASSLATGANSPLHF
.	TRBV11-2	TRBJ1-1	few	TGTGCCAGCAGCTTAGCCAGAATGAACACTGAAGCTTTCTTT	CASSLARMNTEAFF
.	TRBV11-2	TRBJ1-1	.	TGTGCCAGCAGCCCGGCACAGGGACTGAACACTGAAGCTTTCTTT	CASSPAQGLNTEAFF
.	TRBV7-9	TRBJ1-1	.	TGTGCCAGCAGCTTCGATCGGGAGACTGAAGCTTTCTTT	CASSFDRETEAFF
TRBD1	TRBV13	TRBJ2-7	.	TGTGCCAGCAGCCACCAGGGACAGGGGAAGTACGAGCAGTACTTC	CASSHQGQGKYEQYF
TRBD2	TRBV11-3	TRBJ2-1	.	TGTGCCAGCAGCTTAGGGGTGGCTAGCGGGCTACGCTACAATGAGCAGTTCTTC	CASSLGVASGLRYNEQFF
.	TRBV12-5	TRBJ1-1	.	TGTGCTAGTGGGACCATCGCAGGGCGGGCTTTCTTT	CASGTIAGRAFF